These 30 T cell receptor beta chains share one sample of origin, sequenced in a study of technical replicates of blood from several donors. Clones were read by immunoSEQ multiplex PCR, and TCRdb kept only the in-frame ones, dropping some. This sample carries some 96,000 clones, 90% to 97% of them seen once, and the ten largest clones take about 0.21%. What was sequenced was T cells isolated from PBMCs. Receptors were obtained from a human donor in good health.

This chain connects TRBV5-1 to TRBJ2-7; weak D call: TRBD2 (5 bases). The CDR3 is 14 residues long. Germline CDR1 and CDR2: SGHRS and YFSETQ. Trimming took 0 bases from V and 2 from J, leaving 9 bases between them. The CDR3 DNA reads TGCGCCAGCAGCTTGGCTAGCACCACCTACGAGCAGTACTTC. It translates to CASSLASTTYEQYF.

The chain uses TRBV10-3 and TRBJ2-3; D uncertain. CDR1 is ENHRY and CDR2 is SYGVKD in the germline V gene. With 3 bases removed from V and 6 bases from J, the gap between germline ends came to 16 bases. This CDR3 has 15 residues. CDR3 sequence reads: CAISDSLYFEDTQYF. The CDR3 nucleotides are TGTGCCATCAGTGACTCTCTATATTTTGAGGATACGCAGTATTTT.

This clone was recorded a few times. The rearrangement uses TRBV28 and TRBJ1-1; D not certain. Germline V CDR1 and CDR2: MDHEN, SYDVKM. The CDR3 has 16 amino acids. V was trimmed by 3 bases and J by 3 bases, leaving 17 bases between them. The CDR3 DNA reads as TGTGCCAGCAGTTTGAGGGCAGCAGTCCTATACACTGAAGCTTTCTTT. This codes for CASSLRAAVLYTEAFF. The variable domain in full, completed from reference TRBV28 and TRBJ1-1, reads DVKVTQSSRYLVKRTGEKVFLECVQDMDHENMFWYRQDPGLGLRLIYFSYDVKMKEKGDIPEGYSVSREKKERFSLILESASTNQTSMYLCASSLRAAVLYTEAFFGQGTRLTVV.

V gene TRBV6-5 combines with J gene TRBJ2-1, with D possibly TRBD1 on 6 matching bases. Germline V lookup: CDR1 MNHEY, CDR2 SVGAGI. Deletions cut 2 bases from V and 5 bases from J, with 13 bases between. The CDR3 runs 15 residues. CDR3 coding DNA: TGTGCCAGCAGTTACCTAGGACAGCCTAACAATGAGCAGTTCTTC. Its protein is CASSYLGQPNNEQFF.

The chain couples TRBV5-1 to TRBJ1-2, with D possibly matching TRBD1 (5 bases). Germline V CDR1 and CDR2: SGHRS, YFSETQ. This CDR3 region has 14 residues. The V and J ends lost 1 base and 4 bases respectively, with 11 bases between them. CDR3 region: CASSLSGGVYGYTF. The CDR3 DNA reads TGCGCCAGCAGCTTGTCCGGGGGAGTCTATGGCTACACCTTC.

The chain combines TRBV7-9 with TRBJ2-1; 7 bases fit TRBD2. V shed 10 bases and J 2 bases; nucleotides not matched to a gene: 8. CDR3 length: 14 residues. CDR1 and CDR2 from the germline V gene are SEHNR and FQNEAQ (reference sequence). CDR3 in amino acids: CATGAGATYNEQFF. In DNA form, the CDR3 reads TGTGCCACCGGGGCGGGAGCGACCTACAATGAGCAGTTCTTC.

The genes are TRBV4-1 and TRBJ1-1; D remains ambiguous. The germline gives CDR1 MGHRA, CDR2 YSYEKL. This CDR3 has 15 residues. V lost 0 bases and J lost 5, with 13 bases in between. The CDR3 spells CASSQDGRMTTEAFF. CDR3 coding DNA: TGCGCCAGCAGCCAAGACGGCAGGATGACGACTGAAGCTTTCTTT.

The J gene is TRBJ1-6, the V gene TRBV2, with 10 bases that match TRBD1. CDR1 is SNHLY, CDR2 FYNNEI, per germline. V was pared by 8 bases and J by 13 bases, with 8 bases of the junction left unmatched. CDR3 length: 13 amino acids. This chain's CDR3 is CASSGQGISPLHF. Written as DNA, the CDR3 is TGTGCCAGCTCGGGACAGGGGATTTCTCCCCTCCACTTT.

The CDR3, as DNA: TGCGCCAGCAGATGGGGCACAGTCGAAGGGGAGACCCAGTACTTC. It specifies CASRWGTVEGETQYF. This sequence joins TRBV5-1 and TRBJ2-5; weak D call: TRBD1 (5 bases). The CDR3 length is 15 residues. Trimming took 5 bases from V and 5 from J, leaving 19 bases between them. Germline V lookup: CDR1 SGHRS, CDR2 YFSETQ.

This chain uses TRBV29-1 with TRBJ2-7, with 7 positions matching TRBD2. Germline V gives CDR1 SQVTM, CDR2 ANQGSEA. The CDR3 is made up of 13 amino acids. J lost 3 bases, V lost 0 bases, and 2 bases had no gene match. DNA of the CDR3: TGCAGCGTTGAAGATTCGGGAGGCTACGAGCAGTACTTC. Protein product: CSVEDSGGYEQYF.

This chain joins TRBV6-5 and TRBJ1-5, with no clear D. Looked up from germline, CDR1 is MNHEY and CDR2 is SVGAGI. The ends were cut back, 0 bases at V and 1 base at J, with 4 bases in the middle. This CDR3 contains 14 residues. CDR3 region: CASSYSFSNQPQHF. The CDR3 coding sequence is TGTGCCAGCAGTTACTCCTTCAGCAATCAGCCCCAGCATTTT.

The chain employs TRBV7-2 and TRBJ1-2; the D gene is possibly TRBD1 (5 bases). The length of the CDR3 is 14 residues. V was pared by 3 bases and J by 5 bases, with 13 bases between. Germline-derived CDR1 and CDR2 are SGHTA and FQGNSA. The CDR3, as DNA: TGTGCCAGCAGCTTTTCAGGGTCCCCTTATGGCTACACCTTC. This codes for CASSFSGSPYGYTF.

As regards this clone: The germline gene is not matched at one end of the junction; a read error may be the cause. The chain couples TRBV7-7 to TRBJ1-4; 8 bases are shared with TRBD1. The germline CDR1 and CDR2 sequences are SSHAT and FNYEAQ (reference sequence). This CDR3 is built from 14 residues. For the CDR3, the DNA is TGTGCTAGCAGCCTCGGACAGGGCATTGAAAAACTGTTTTTT. The encoded protein is CASSLGQGIEKLFF.

The CDR3 nucleotides are TGTGCCAGCAGTTTGCTAGAAACCGGGGAGCTGTTTTTT. This sequence encodes CASSLLETGELFF. The rearrangement links TRBV27 to TRBJ2-2; D unresolved. The length of the CDR3 is 13 residues. In germline, CDR1 is MNHEY, CDR2 SMNVEV (reference sequence). Trimming pared 3 bases from V and 5 bases from J, leaving 7 bases between.

The rearrangement uses TRBV7-2 and TRBJ2-7; a possible D gene is TRBD1 (6 bases). Trimming cost V 2 bases and J 1 base, with 18 bases left between them. The CDR3 is 17 amino acids. Per the germline V gene, CDR1 is SGHTA and CDR2 is FQGNSA. CDR3 sequence: CASSLPPRGLSSYEQYF. CDR3 DNA sequence: TGTGCCAGCAGCTTACCCCCCAGGGGCCTGTCATCCTACGAGCAGTACTTC. Using reference TRBV7-2 and TRBJ2-7 for the parts outside the CDR3, the full variable domain is GAGVSQSPSNKVTEKGKDVELRCDPISGHTALYWYRQSLGQGLEFLIYFQGNSAPDKSGLPSDRFSAERTGGSVSTLTIQRTQQEDSAVYLCASSLPPRGLSSYEQYFGPGTRLTVT.

This clone was observed a single time. The gene calls are TRBV13 and TRBJ2-7, with 12 bases matching TRBD2. V trimming: 5 bases; J trimming: 3 bases; junction bases outside the gene matches: 2. The CDR3 consists of 14 residues. Germline V gives CDR1 PRHDT, CDR2 FYEKMQ (reference sequence). The CDR3 sequence: CASSLTSGSYEQYF. The CDR3 DNA follows: TGTGCCAGCAGCCTGACTAGCGGGAGCTACGAGCAGTACTTC. Full variable domain (remainder filled in from reference TRBV13 and TRBJ2-7): AAGVIQSPRHLIKEKRETATLKCYPIPRHDTVYWYQQGPGQDPQFLISFYEKMQSDKGSIPDRFSAQQFSDYHSELNMSSLELGDSALYFCASSLTSGSYEQYFGPGTRLTVT.

V and J are TRBV6-5 and TRBJ1-1; unclear D gene. V lost 10 bases and J lost 1, with 13 bases in between. The CDR3 consists of 13 residues. Germline-derived CDR1 and CDR2 are MNHEY and SVGAGI. The CDR3 protein is CAILTPGNTEAFF. The CDR3 region has the DNA TGTGCCATCCTCACCCCGGGGAACACTGAAGCTTTCTTT.

The chain couples TRBV4-1 to TRBJ2-7; 8 bases fit TRBD1. Germline CDR1 reads MGHRA; CDR2 reads YSYEKL. The CDR3 has 15 residues. V lost 4 bases to trimming and J lost 2 bases; unmatched junction nucleotides: 7. DNA of the CDR3: TGCGCCAGCAGCCCTACCGGACAGGGAGCCTACGAGCAGTACTTC. Its protein is CASSPTGQGAYEQYF.

The chain recombines TRBV7-9 with TRBJ2-7; maybe TRBD1 (5 bases). The V end was cut by 5 bases, the J end by 1 base, with 9 bases between. Per germline, CDR1 SEHNR and CDR2 FQNEAQ (reference sequence). The CDR3 has 13 amino acids. CDR3 DNA: TGTGCCAGCAGCCACAGGAGATCCTACGAGCAGTACTTC. It translates to CASSHRRSYEQYF.

The chain has TRBV12-5 and TRBJ2-2; 10 bases are shared with TRBD2. The ends lost 2 bases at V and 0 bases at J; junction bases unmatched: 6. The germline CDR1 and CDR2 sequences are LGHNT and FRNRAP. This CDR3 is 18 amino acids long. The chain's CDR3 is CASGLYPSGGANTGELFF. The CDR3 bases are TGTGCTAGTGGTTTGTATCCTAGCGGGGGCGCGAACACCGGGGAGCTGTTTTTT.

This chain uses TRBV18 with TRBJ2-7; D is ambiguous. This CDR3 spans 13 amino acids. From germline, CDR1 is KGHSH and CDR2 LQKENI. The ends were cut back, 2 bases at V and 5 bases at J, with 10 bases in the middle. This chain's CDR3 is CASSPEYSNEQYF. CDR3 coding DNA: TGTGCCAGCTCACCAGAATATTCTAACGAGCAGTACTTC.

The chain uses TRBV7-6 and TRBJ2-6; 9 positions match TRBD1. Germline V gives CDR1 SGHVS, CDR2 FNYEAQ. The CDR3 spans 21 residues. V shed 3 bases and J 2 bases; nucleotides not matched to a gene: 17. The CDR3 sequence: CASSFPIRAGQGGAGANVLTF. Here the CDR3 DNA reads TGTGCCAGCAGCTTCCCAATCCGAGCGGGACAGGGCGGGGCTGGGGCCAACGTCCTGACTTTC.

The V gene is TRBV4-2, the J gene TRBJ2-7, with D unresolved. Germline CDR1 reads LGHNA; CDR2 reads YNFKEQ. This CDR3 is 13 amino acids long. Trimming took off 5 bases at V and 4 bases at J, with 12 bases between the two ends. CDR3 coding DNA: TGTGCCAGCAGCTCATTCAGTCCGTACGAGCAGTACTTC. Its translation is CASSSFSPYEQYF.

This clone showed up just once. The rearrangement links TRBV14 to TRBJ1-6, with D unclear. V lost 1 base, J lost 7 bases, and 11 bases lay in between. The germline V gene encodes CDR1 SGHDN and CDR2 FVKESK. The CDR3 runs 15 residues. The chain's CDR3 is CASSQAVHLNSPLHF. The CDR3 bases are TGTGCCAGCAGCCAAGCTGTACACCTGAATTCACCCCTCCACTTT.

V and J are TRBV28 and TRBJ1-2; no definite D call. V lost 2 bases to trimming and J lost 5 bases, with 12 bases between them. There are 14 residues in the CDR3. The germline V gene encodes CDR1 MDHEN and CDR2 SYDVKM. CDR3 region: CASSLSQRAYGYTF. CDR3 sequence (DNA): TGTGCCAGCAGTTTAAGCCAGCGAGCTTATGGCTACACCTTC.

The chain couples TRBV7-9 to TRBJ1-2, with a tentative D call TRBD1 (5 bases). The germline V gene has CDR1 SEHNR and CDR2 FQNEAQ (reference sequence). V lost 5 bases to trimming and J lost 7 bases, with 20 bases between them. CDR3 length: 15 amino acids. CDR3 sequence (DNA): TGTGCCAGCAGCCCACCCGACAGTCATAAGGCTGGCTACACCTTC. Protein product: CASSPPDSHKAGYTF. The variable domain in full, completed from reference TRBV7-9 and TRBJ1-2, reads DTGVSQNPRHKITKRGQNVTFRCDPISEHNRLYWYRQTLGQGPEFLTYFQNEAQLEKSRLLSDRFSAERPKGSFSTLEIQRTEQGDSAMYLCASSPPDSHKAGYTFGSGTRLTVV.

The V gene is TRBV5-4, the J gene TRBJ2-3; D remains unclear. Germline values: CDR1 SGHNT, CDR2 YYREEE (reference sequence). CDR3 length: 14 amino acids. The V and J ends lost 3 bases and 0 bases respectively, with 8 bases between them. CDR3 DNA: TGTGCCAGCAGCTCTACGAAGAGCACAGATACGCAGTATTTT. This gives the protein CASSSTKSTDTQYF. Full variable domain (remainder filled in from reference TRBV5-4 and TRBJ2-3): ETGVTQSPTHLIKTRGQQVTLRCSSQSGHNTVSWYQQALGQGPQFIFQYYREEENGRGNFPPRFSGLQFPNYSSELNVNALELDDSALYLCASSSTKSTDTQYFGPGTRLTVL.

V is TRBV5-1 and J is TRBJ2-1; D may be TRBD2 (5 bases). The CDR3 extends over 15 amino acids. V lost 5 bases, J lost 2 bases, and 14 bases lay in between. The germline V gene encodes CDR1 SGHRS and CDR2 YFSETQ. CDR3 sequence reads: CASSEARGPYNEQFF. The CDR3 coding sequence is TGCGCCAGCAGTGAGGCGCGAGGGCCCTACAATGAGCAGTTCTTC.

The rearrangement joins TRBV7-2 to TRBJ2-7; D is possibly TRBD1 (6 bases). The CDR3 extends over 15 amino acids. The ends were cut back, 5 bases at V and 2 bases at J, with 16 bases in the middle. CDR1 is SGHTA, CDR2 FQGNSA, per germline. The CDR3 spells CASSPTRPGAYEQYF. The CDR3 DNA follows: TGTGCCAGCAGCCCCACCCGGCCAGGGGCCTACGAGCAGTACTTC.

This chain joins TRBV2 and TRBJ2-2; the D is unclear. The length of the CDR3 is 11 residues. Trimming removed 7 bases from V and 4 bases from J, with 4 bases in between. CDR1 is SNHLY, CDR2 FYNNEI, per germline. CDR3 bases: TGTGCCAGCACTATCACCGGGGAGCTGTTTTTT. This encodes CASTITGELFF.